What follows are 26 T cell receptor beta chains derived from one specimen sequenced in a study of vaccination and CD4 T cells after COVID-19. No antigen is known for these receptors. Regarding treatment: roughly 11-day PBMC culture with coronavirus spike peptide pools or control peptides (ViraFEST assay). Sequenced with the Oncomine TCR Beta short-read assay was DNA taken from cultured CD4+ T cells. TCRdb re-called the PCR reads with MiXCR, one entry per CDR3 protein. Among more than 10,000 distinct CDR3 sequences listed, around half were seen once. Source: cultured CD4+ T cells from blood, taken after SARS-CoV-2 vaccination. The receptors originated from a human donor with COVID-19.

V gene TRBV2 combines with J gene TRBJ1-5; tentative D call: TRBD1 (5 bases). There are 13 residues in the CDR3. CDR1 and CDR2 (germline): SNHLY, FYNNEI. V was clipped by 7 bases and J by 0 bases, with 7 bases between them. The chain's CDR3 is CASKGDSNQPQHF. The DNA of the CDR3 is TGTGCCAGCAAAGGGGATAGCAATCAGCCCCAGCATTTT.

This chain connects TRBV4-2 to TRBJ2-7; D is unclear. With 4 bases removed from V and 2 bases from J, the gap between germline ends came to 12 bases. Per germline, CDR1 LGHNA and CDR2 YNFKEQ. The CDR3 extends over 14 amino acids. The CDR3 DNA sequence: TGTGCCAGCAGCCTCGGCAGAGGAGCCTACGAGCAGTACTTC. Protein sequence: CASSLGRGAYEQYF.

The V and J genes are TRBV21-1 and TRBJ2-7. TRBV21-1 constitutes a pseudogene. The CDR3 is made up of 12 amino acids. CDR3 residues: CASSKVLCEQYF. Written as DNA, the CDR3 is TGTGCCAGCAGCAAAGTTCTTTGCGAGCAGTACTTC.

This clonotype was detected a few times. The rearrangement uses TRBV19 and TRBJ1-3; the D gene is possibly TRBD1 (5 bases). CDR1 and CDR2 (germline): LNHDA, SQIVND (reference sequence). Trimming shortened V by 4 bases and J by 7 bases, and 26 bases separated the two germline ends. The CDR3 covers 18 residues. CDR3: CASSTTPAGRTRGNTIYF. The CDR3 coding sequence is TGTGCCAGTAGTACCACTCCCGCGGGACGGACCAGAGGTAACACCATATATTTT.

The chain has TRBV6-1 and TRBJ2-2; D is possibly TRBD1 (6 bases). The length of the CDR3 is 13 residues. V was pared by 7 bases and J by 9 bases, with 15 bases between. Germline values: CDR1 MNHNS, CDR2 SASEGT. The CDR3 here is CASTEDSYRELFF. The CDR3 DNA sequence: TGTGCCAGCACTGAGGACAGTTACCGGGAGCTGTTTTTT.

This clonotype was counted between two and nine times. The chain uses TRBV20-1 and TRBJ1-2; no reliable D call. The V end was cut by 4 bases, the J end by 2 bases, with 8 bases between. Germline CDR1 is DFQATT and CDR2 is SNEGSKA (reference sequence). The CDR3 contains 12 residues. CDR3 nucleotides: TGCAGTGCTATTAAGACGAACTATGGCTACACCTTC. This gives the protein CSAIKTNYGYTF.

This sequence joins TRBV7-6 and TRBJ1-6; D ambiguous. Looked up from germline, CDR1 is SGHVS and CDR2 is FNYEAQ. The CDR3 consists of 17 residues. Trimming took off 2 bases at V and 0 bases at J, with 11 bases between the two ends. This chain's CDR3 is CASSLSDGSSYNSPLHF. In DNA, the CDR3 is TGTGCCAGCAGCTTATCGGACGGAAGCTCCTATAATTCACCCCTCCACTTT.

This clonotype was recorded a few times. The chain joins TRBV7-2 to TRBJ2-7, with D possibly being TRBD2 (6 bases). Trimming shortened V by 1 base and J by 2 bases, and 12 bases separated the two germline ends. The germline gives CDR1 SGHTA, CDR2 FQGNSA. CDR3 length: 15 residues. This chain's CDR3 is CASSLGTGGTYEQYF. CDR3 nucleotides: TGTGCCAGCAGCTTAGGGACTGGGGGGACCTACGAGCAGTACTTC.

With respect to this clonotype: The germline gene is not matched at one end of the junction; a read error may be the cause. V and J are TRBV5-1 and TRBJ1-2, with D possibly matching TRBD1 (5 bases). The CDR3 length is 13 residues. The germline gives CDR1 SGHRS, CDR2 YFSETQ. CDR3 sequence: CASSLGQGRGYTF. The CDR3 nucleotides read TGCGCCAGCAGTTTGGGCCAGGGCCGTGGCTACACCTTC.

This clonotype occurred a few times. The gene calls are TRBV19 and TRBJ1-1; 7 bases map to TRBD1. J lost 6 bases, V lost 2 bases, and 3 bases had no gene match. Germline values: CDR1 LNHDA, CDR2 SQIVND (reference sequence). The length of the CDR3 is 13 residues. The CDR3 loop is CASSIYRGAEAFF. CDR3 sequence (DNA): TGTGCCAGTAGTATATACAGGGGCGCTGAAGCTTTCTTT.

The rearrangement links TRBV27 to TRBJ1-6, with D tentatively TRBD1 (5 bases). Germline values: CDR1 MNHEY, CDR2 SMNVEV (reference sequence). The V and J ends lost 6 bases and 0 bases respectively, with 12 bases between them. The CDR3 totals 16 residues. CDR3 in DNA: TGTGCCAGCAGAACGACAGCGGACTCCTATAATTCACCCCTCCACTTT. This gives the protein CASRTTADSYNSPLHF.

The chain employs TRBV19 and TRBJ2-4, with D perhaps TRBD1 (5 bases). The V gene lost 6 bases and the J gene lost 1 base, with 13 bases spanning the gap. CDR1 is LNHDA, CDR2 SQIVND, per germline (reference sequence). The CDR3 is 15 residues long. CDR3 in amino acids: CASSIDRWAKNIQYF. The DNA of the CDR3 is TGTGCCAGTAGCATTGACAGATGGGCCAAAAACATTCAGTACTTC. Combining the CDR3 with reference TRBV19 and TRBJ2-4 gives the whole variable domain DGGITQSPKYLFRKEGQNVTLSCEQNLNHDAMYWYRQDPGQGLRLIYYSQIVNDFQKGDIAEGYSVSREKKESFPLTVTSAQKNPTAFYLCASSIDRWAKNIQYFGAGTRLSVL.

V usage is TRBV7-2 and J usage is TRBJ2-1, with a weak D call TRBD2 (7 bases). In germline, CDR1 is SGHTA, CDR2 FQGNSA. V lost 5 bases, J lost 10 bases, and 21 bases lay in between. This CDR3 is 15 amino acids long. CDR3 DNA sequence: TGTGCCAGCAGCACCCAACCCGGGGGGCTATACGAGCAGTTCTTC. As protein: CASSTQPGGLYEQFF.

The J gene is TRBJ2-5, the V gene TRBV28; 7 bases map to TRBD2. With 6 bases clipped from V and 5 bases from J, the junction kept 9 bases outside the gene matches. CDR1 is MDHEN and CDR2 is SYDVKM in the germline V gene. The CDR3 spans 14 residues. The DNA of the CDR3 is TGTGCCAGCAGAGTGGGAGCGGGGCGGGAGACCCAGTACTTC. As protein: CASRVGAGRETQYF.

This clonotype turned up a few times. The chain uses TRBV7-9 and TRBJ2-5; TRBD1 matches 7 bases. The CDR3 runs to 14 residues. Trimming cost V 4 bases and J 5 bases; bases outside gene matches: 7. The germline CDR1 and CDR2 sequences are SEHNR and FQNEAQ (reference sequence). The DNA of the CDR3 is TGTGCCAGCAGCTCAGACAGGGTCGGCGAGACCCAGTACTTC. Amino acids: CASSSDRVGETQYF.

This clonotype was detected a few times. The chain joins TRBV6-1 to TRBJ1-2, with TRBD1 matching 8 bases. Losses at the gene ends were 5 bases for V and 8 bases for J; bases not matched to a gene: 10. CDR3 length equals 14 residues. Germline values: CDR1 MNHNS, CDR2 SASEGT. The CDR3 sequence is CASSQTTGGGGYTF. CDR3 nucleotide sequence: TGTGCCAGCAGTCAGACTACAGGGGGAGGGGGCTACACCTTC.

The V gene is TRBV7-7, the J gene TRBJ2-2, with TRBD1 matching over 7 bases. The germline CDR1 and CDR2 sequences are SSHAT and FNYEAQ (reference sequence). The CDR3 contains 15 residues. The CDR3 DNA follows: TGTGCTAGCGCACTACAGGGGTATAACACCGGGGAGCTGTTTTTT. Encoded protein: CASALQGYNTGELFF.

This clonotype has a handful of counts. Written as DNA, the CDR3 is TGTGCCAGCAGTTTAACCCAGACAGGGGGCAAATATGGCTACACCTTC. Amino acid sequence: CASSLTQTGGKYGYTF. The chain couples TRBV27 to TRBJ1-2; 10 bases are shared with TRBD1. The CDR3 is 16 amino acids. V gave up 2 bases and J gave up 5 bases; unmatched junction bases: 8. Germline V CDR1 and CDR2: MNHEY, SMNVEV (reference sequence).

This clonotype was counted between two and nine times. The chain links TRBV20-1 to TRBJ2-3, with 7 bases that match TRBD2. The J segment lost 1 base and the V segment lost 0 bases, leaving 4 bases of the junction unmatched. The CDR3 covers 15 residues. Germline CDR1 DFQATT, CDR2 SNEGSKA (reference sequence). CDR3 protein: CSARDWGGGTDTQYF. The CDR3 DNA follows: TGCAGTGCTAGAGATTGGGGGGGTGGCACAGATACGCAGTATTTT.

Only one count was recorded for this clonotype. The rearrangement links TRBV20-1 to TRBJ1-2; D is unclear. There are 12 residues in the CDR3. V was shortened by 6 bases and J by 0 bases, with 8 bases between the two germline ends. CDR1 is DFQATT and CDR2 is SNEGSKA in the germline V gene (reference sequence). In DNA form, the CDR3 reads TGCAGTGCCTACGGATCTAACTATGGCTACACCTTC. Amino acids: CSAYGSNYGYTF.

The CDR3 reads CASSYSPGTRGNYGYTF. The CDR3 region has the DNA TGTGCCAGCAGTTACTCTCCCGGGACACGGGGAAACTATGGCTACACCTTC. The chain is built from TRBV6-2 or TRBV6-3 and TRBJ1-2; TRBD1 is a possible D gene (6 bases). V lost 0 bases and J lost 2, with 16 bases in between. Germline CDR1 is MNHEY and CDR2 is SVGEGT. The CDR3 extends over 17 amino acids.

The CDR3 DNA reads TGTGCCAGCAGCTTAGGCGATGGGAAAGGGCAGCCCCAGCATTTT. Translation gives CASSLGDGKGQPQHF. The chain joins TRBV7-2 to TRBJ1-5; D is uncertain. Germline V lookup: CDR1 SGHTA, CDR2 FQGNSA. The CDR3 contains 15 residues. With 1 base removed from V and 7 bases from J, the gap between germline ends came to 14 bases.

The CDR3 reads CASSPASGGSYEQYF. CDR3 DNA: TGTGCCAGCAGCCCGGCTAGCGGGGGGTCCTACGAGCAGTACTTC. The rearrangement uses TRBV4-2 and TRBJ2-7; TRBD2 matches 11 bases. CDR3 length: 15 amino acids. The ends lost 4 bases at V and 1 base at J; junction bases unmatched: 3. CDR1 and CDR2 (germline): LGHNA, YNFKEQ.

The chain is built from TRBV20-1 and TRBJ2-1; D is unclear. The CDR3 covers 13 residues. V lost 6 bases and J lost 7, with 16 bases in between. Germline V gene lookup returns CDR1 DFQATT and CDR2 SNEGSKA (reference sequence). CDR3 in amino acids: CSAPRFEGNEQFF. The CDR3, as DNA: TGCAGTGCGCCTAGATTTGAAGGGAATGAGCAGTTCTTC.

The J gene is TRBJ1-1, the V gene TRBV19; D may be TRBD1 (5 bases). The V end lost 5 bases, the J end lost 6 bases, and 16 bases lay between the germline ends. The CDR3 totals 14 residues. CDR1 and CDR2 from the germline V gene are LNHDA and SQIVND (reference sequence). DNA of the CDR3: TGTGCCAGTAGTTTACTTCAGGGAGGGGCTGAAGCTTTCTTT. Protein product: CASSLLQGGAEAFF. The complete variable domain, with remaining parts taken from reference TRBV19 and TRBJ1-1, reads DGGITQSPKYLFRKEGQNVTLSCEQNLNHDAMYWYRQDPGQGLRLIYYSQIVNDFQKGDIAEGYSVSREKKESFPLTVTSAQKNPTAFYLCASSLLQGGAEAFFGQGTRLTVV.

There are a few counts of this clonotype. This rearrangement joins TRBV20-1 to TRBJ1-1; D gene unclear. Germline lookup yields CDR1 DFQATT and CDR2 SNEGSKA (reference sequence). Trimming stripped 1 base from V and 1 base from J, with 7 bases between. The CDR3 extends over 13 amino acids. CDR3 in DNA: TGCAGTGCTAGAGCGGCGAAGAACACTGAAGCTTTCTTT. Translated: CSARAAKNTEAFF.